This record concerns one T cell receptor (beta chain) sequence. As yet, its antigen is unknown. Per germline, CDR1 LNHDA and CDR2 SQIVND (reference sequence). The CDR3 runs to 19 residues. The junction had 17 bases not matched to a gene; V was cut back by 4 bases and J by 4 bases. These data come from a study of T cell repertoires in cytomegalovirus infection. Turning to the study itself: Selected CMV epitopes included recently identified HLA-C-restricted ones as well as well-studied HLA-B-restricted ones.

TCRdb independently ran MiXCR on the reads; one entry per CDR3 protein. The sample shows around 360,000 distinct CDR3 sequences, about 32% of them seen only once. Sequenced here: cultured PBMCs, sampled from culture after CMV antigen stimulation. The rearrangement joins TRBV19 to TRBJ2-1; 9 nucleotides line up with TRBD2. This clonotype was obtained from a human donor in good health (CMV status not recorded). Some clones in this sample may be carry-over from other donors' samples. The CDR3 nucleotides are TGTGCCAGTAGTAAACACCAACCCCCTTGGCGGGAGGGTTACAATGAGCAGTTCTTC. It is translated as CASSKHQPPWREGYNEQFF.